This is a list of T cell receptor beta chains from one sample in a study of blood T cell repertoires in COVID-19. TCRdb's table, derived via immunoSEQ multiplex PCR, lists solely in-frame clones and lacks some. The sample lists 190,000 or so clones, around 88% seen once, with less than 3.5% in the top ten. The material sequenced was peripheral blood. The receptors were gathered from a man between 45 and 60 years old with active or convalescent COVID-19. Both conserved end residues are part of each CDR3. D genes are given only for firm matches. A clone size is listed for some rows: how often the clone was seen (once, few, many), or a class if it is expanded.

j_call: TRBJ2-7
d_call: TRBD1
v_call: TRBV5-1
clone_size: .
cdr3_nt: TGCGCCAGCAGCTCCCAGGCGAGAAGCTCGGACAGGGGATACGAGCAGTACTTC
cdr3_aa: CASSSQARSSDRGYEQYF

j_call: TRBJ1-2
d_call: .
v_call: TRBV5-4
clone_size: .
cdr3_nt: TGTGCCAGCAGCTTGGCCCTAGGTCGGCAATATGGCTACACCTTC
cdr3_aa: CASSLALGRQYGYTF

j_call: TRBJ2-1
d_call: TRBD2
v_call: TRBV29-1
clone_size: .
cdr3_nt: TGCAGCGTTGCCGGGACTAGCGGGAGTTTCCACAATGAGCAGTTCTTC
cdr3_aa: CSVAGTSGSFHNEQFF

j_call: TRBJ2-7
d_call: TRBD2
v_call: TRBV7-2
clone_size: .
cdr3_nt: TGTGCCAGCAGCCCCTGGGGGGGGACTAGCTCCTACGAGCAGTACTTC
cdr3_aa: CASSPWGGTSSYEQYF

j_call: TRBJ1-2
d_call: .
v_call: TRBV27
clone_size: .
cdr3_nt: TGTGCCAGCAGTTTATGGAACAGCAACTATGGCTACACCTTC
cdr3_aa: CASSLWNSNYGYTF

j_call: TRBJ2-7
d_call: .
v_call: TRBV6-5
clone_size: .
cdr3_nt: TGTGCCAGCAGTTACTCAGGGGACTTGTTGGGGGAGCAGTACTTC
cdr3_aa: CASSYSGDLLGEQYF

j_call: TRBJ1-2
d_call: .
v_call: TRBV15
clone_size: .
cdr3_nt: TGTGCCACCAGCAGGGGAACCCCACAGGGTCGCTATGGCTACACCTTC
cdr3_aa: CATSRGTPQGRYGYTF

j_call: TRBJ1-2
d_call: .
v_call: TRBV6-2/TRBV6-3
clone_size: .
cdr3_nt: TGTGCCAGCAGTTACTCCATGGGGAGAGACTATGGCTACACCTTC
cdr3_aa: CASSYSMGRDYGYTF

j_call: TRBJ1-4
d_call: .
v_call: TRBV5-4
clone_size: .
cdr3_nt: TGTGCCAGCAGCTACCCTCCAGGGAGGATAAGTAATGAAAAACTGTTTTTT
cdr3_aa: CASSYPPGRISNEKLFF

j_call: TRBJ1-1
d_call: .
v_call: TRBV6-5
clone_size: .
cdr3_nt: TGTGCCAGCAGGAGGGGGTCCCTCAACACTGAAGCTTTCTTT
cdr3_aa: CASRRGSLNTEAFF

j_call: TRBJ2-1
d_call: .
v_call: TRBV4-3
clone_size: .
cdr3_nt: TGCGCCAGCAGCCAAGATGTAGGGCCAGGGGCAACCTACAATGAGCAGTTCTTC
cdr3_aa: CASSQDVGPGATYNEQFF

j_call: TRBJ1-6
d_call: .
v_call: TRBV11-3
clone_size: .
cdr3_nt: TGTGCCAGCAGCTTAGATCAGGCTAATCGGCCCCTCCACTTT
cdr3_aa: CASSLDQANRPLHF

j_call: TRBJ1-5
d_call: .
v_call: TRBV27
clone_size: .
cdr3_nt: TGTGCCAGCAGTAATGCAGGGGTTCAGCCCCAGCATTTT
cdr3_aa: CASSNAGVQPQHF

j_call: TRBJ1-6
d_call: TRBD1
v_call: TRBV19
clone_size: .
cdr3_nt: TGTGCCACCGCGGCAGGGGGTAGTTCACCCCTCCACTTT
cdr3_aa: CATAAGGSSPLHF

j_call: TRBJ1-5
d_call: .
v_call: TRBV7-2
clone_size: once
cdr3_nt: TGTGCCAGCAGCATACTGTCCTTTAATCAGCCCCAGCATTTT
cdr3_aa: CASSILSFNQPQHF

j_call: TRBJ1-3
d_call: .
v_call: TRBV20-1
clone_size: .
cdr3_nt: TGCAGTGCTAGTCGTGTGGGAGGCAGAAGAAACACCATATATTTT
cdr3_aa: CSASRVGGRRNTIYF

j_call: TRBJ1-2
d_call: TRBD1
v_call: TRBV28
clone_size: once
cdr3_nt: TGTGCCAGCAGTTTAGTAACGACAGGGGCCGGCCGGGGCTACACCTTC
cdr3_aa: CASSLVTTGAGRGYTF

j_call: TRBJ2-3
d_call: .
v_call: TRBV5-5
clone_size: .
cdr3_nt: TGTGCCAGCAGCTTGGCCCAGATCAGAGATACGCAGTATTTT
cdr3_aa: CASSLAQIRDTQYF

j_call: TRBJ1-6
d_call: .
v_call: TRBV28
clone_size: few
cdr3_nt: TGTGCCATCGGGACACTCGATAATTCACCCCTCCACTTT
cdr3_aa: CAIGTLDNSPLHF

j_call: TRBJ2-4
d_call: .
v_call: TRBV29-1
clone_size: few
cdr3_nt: TGCAGCGTTGAAACGACAATTCAGTACTTC
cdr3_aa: CSVETTIQYF

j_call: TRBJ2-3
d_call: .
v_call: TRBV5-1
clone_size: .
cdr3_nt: TGCGCCAGCAGCTTTAGCAGTAGGGATACGCAGTATTTT
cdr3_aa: CASSFSSRDTQYF

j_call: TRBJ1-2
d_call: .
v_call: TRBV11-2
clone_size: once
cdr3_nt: TGTGCCAGCAGCTTAACTGGGGACTCTTGGGCGAATGGCTACACCTTC
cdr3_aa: CASSLTGDSWANGYTF

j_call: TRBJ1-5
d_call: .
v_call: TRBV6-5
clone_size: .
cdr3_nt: TGTGCCAGCAGTCCCGACGGGGACAATCAGCCCCAGCATTTT
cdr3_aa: CASSPDGDNQPQHF

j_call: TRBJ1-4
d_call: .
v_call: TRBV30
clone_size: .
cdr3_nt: TGTGCCTGGAGTCAAGAGAGGGAAAAACTGTTTTTT
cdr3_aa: CAWSQEREKLFF